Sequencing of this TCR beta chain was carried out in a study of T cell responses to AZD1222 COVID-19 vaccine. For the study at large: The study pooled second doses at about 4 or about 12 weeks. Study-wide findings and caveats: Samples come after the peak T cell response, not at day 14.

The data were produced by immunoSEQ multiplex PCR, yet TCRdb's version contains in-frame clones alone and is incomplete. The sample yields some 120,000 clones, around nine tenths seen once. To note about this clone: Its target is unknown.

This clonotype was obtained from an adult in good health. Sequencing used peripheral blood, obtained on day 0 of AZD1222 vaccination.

The CDR3 bases are TGCGCCAGCAGCTTGGCCGCAGGACGGACATATAACTATGGCTACACCTTC. Its protein is CASSLAAGRTYNYGYTF. The chain is built from TRBV5-1 and TRBJ1-2, with a tentative D call TRBD1 (5 bases). This CDR3 is built from 17 residues. Between the trimmed V and J ends, which lost 0 bases and 1 base, there was a span of 16 bases. CDR1 is SGHRS and CDR2 is YFSETQ in the germline V gene.